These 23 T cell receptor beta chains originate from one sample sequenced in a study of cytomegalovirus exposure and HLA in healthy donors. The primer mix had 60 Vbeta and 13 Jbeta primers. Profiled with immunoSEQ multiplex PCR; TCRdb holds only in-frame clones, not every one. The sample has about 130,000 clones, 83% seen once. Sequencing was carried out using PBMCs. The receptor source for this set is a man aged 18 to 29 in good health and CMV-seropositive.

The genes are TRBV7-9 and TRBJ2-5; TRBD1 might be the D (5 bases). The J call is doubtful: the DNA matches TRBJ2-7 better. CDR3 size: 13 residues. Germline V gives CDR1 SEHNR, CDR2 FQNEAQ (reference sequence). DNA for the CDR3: TGTGCCAGCAGCTCCAGGGACTCCTACGAGCAGTACTTC. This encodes CASSSRDSYEQYF.

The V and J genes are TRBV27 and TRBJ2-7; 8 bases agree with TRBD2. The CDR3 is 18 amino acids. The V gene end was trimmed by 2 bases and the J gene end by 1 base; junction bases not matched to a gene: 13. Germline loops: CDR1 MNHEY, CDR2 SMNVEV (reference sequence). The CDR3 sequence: CASSLRFFGGGLSYEQYF. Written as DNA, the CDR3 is TGTGCCAGCAGTTTAAGGTTTTTCGGCGGGGGGTTGTCCTACGAGCAGTACTTC.

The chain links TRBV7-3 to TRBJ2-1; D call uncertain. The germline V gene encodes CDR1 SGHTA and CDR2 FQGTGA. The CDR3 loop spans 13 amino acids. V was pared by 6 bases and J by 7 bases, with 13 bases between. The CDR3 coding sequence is TGTGCCAGCAGTTACAATTCCGGGAATGAGCAGTTCTTC. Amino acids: CASSYNSGNEQFF.

The CDR3 DNA follows: TGTGCCAGCAGTTACGAGGAGGCGGGGGGCCAAGAGACCCAGTACTTC. Translation gives CASSYEEAGGQETQYF. The chain links TRBV6-5 to TRBJ2-5, with 8 bases that match TRBD2. The CDR3 contains 16 residues. Germline loops: CDR1 MNHEY, CDR2 SVGAGI. With 2 bases clipped from V and 1 base from J, the junction kept 6 bases outside the gene matches.

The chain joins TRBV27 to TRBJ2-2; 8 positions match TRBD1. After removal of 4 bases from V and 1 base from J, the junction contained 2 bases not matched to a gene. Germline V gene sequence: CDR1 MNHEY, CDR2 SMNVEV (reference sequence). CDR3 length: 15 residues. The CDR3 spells CASSWDRRNTGELFF. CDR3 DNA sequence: TGTGCCAGCAGTTGGGACAGGAGGAACACCGGGGAGCTGTTTTTT.

CDR3 residues: CASSWGLAGNNEQFF. The CDR3 nucleotides are TGTGCCAGCAGCTGGGGACTAGCGGGAAACAATGAGCAGTTCTTC. This chain uses TRBV7-7 with TRBJ2-1; 13 bases are a match to TRBD2. The CDR3 is 15 residues long. V lost 4 bases to trimming and J lost 5 bases; unmatched junction nucleotides: 2. Germline V lookup: CDR1 SSHAT, CDR2 FNYEAQ (reference sequence). Full variable domain (missing parts from reference TRBV7-7 and TRBJ2-1): GAGVSQSPRYKVTKRGQDVTLRCDPISSHATLYWYQQALGQGPEFLTYFNYEAQPDKSGLPSDRFSAERPEGSISTLTIQRTEQRDSAMYRCASSWGLAGNNEQFFGPGTRLTVL.

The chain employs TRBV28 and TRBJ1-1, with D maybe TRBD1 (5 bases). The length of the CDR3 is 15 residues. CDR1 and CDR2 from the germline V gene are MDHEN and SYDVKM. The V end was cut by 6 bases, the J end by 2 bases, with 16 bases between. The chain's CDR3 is CASSSPSRGNTEAFF. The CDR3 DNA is TGTGCCAGCAGCTCCCCCAGTAGGGGTAACACTGAAGCTTTCTTT.

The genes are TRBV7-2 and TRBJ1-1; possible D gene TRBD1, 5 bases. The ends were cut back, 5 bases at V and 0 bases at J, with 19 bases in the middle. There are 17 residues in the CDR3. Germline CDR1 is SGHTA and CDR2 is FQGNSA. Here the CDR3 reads CASSPVGPRFVNTEAFF. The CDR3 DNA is TGTGCCAGCAGCCCCGTGGGGCCCCGGTTTGTGAACACTGAAGCTTTCTTT.

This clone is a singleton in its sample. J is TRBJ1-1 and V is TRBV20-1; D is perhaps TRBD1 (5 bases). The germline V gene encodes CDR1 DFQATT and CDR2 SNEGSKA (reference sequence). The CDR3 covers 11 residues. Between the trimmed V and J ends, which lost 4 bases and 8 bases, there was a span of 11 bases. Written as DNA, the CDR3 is TGCAGTGCTATTTTTGACAGAGAAGCTTTCTTT. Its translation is CSAIFDREAFF.

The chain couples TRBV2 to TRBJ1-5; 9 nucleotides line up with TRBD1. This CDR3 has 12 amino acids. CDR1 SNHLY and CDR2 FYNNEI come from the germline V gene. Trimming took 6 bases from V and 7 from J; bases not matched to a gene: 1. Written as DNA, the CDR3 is TGTGCCAGCAGACAGGGGGCCCAGCCCCAGCATTTT. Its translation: CASRQGAQPQHF. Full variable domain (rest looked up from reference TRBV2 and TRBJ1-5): EPEVTQTPSHQVTQMGQEVILRCVPISNHLYFYWYRQILGQKVEFLVSFYNNEISEKSEIFDDQFSVERPDGSNFTLKIRSTKLEDSAMYFCASRQGAQPQHFGDGTRLSIL.

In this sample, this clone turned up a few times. This CDR3 is CASSFSPSSNYGYTF. Here the CDR3 DNA reads TGTGCCAGCAGCTTCAGTCCTAGTTCTAACTATGGCTACACCTTC. V and J are TRBV5-5 and TRBJ1-2; D is unclear. CDR3 length: 15 amino acids. CDR1 and CDR2 (germline): SGHKS, YYEKEE (reference sequence). Trimming took 2 bases from V and 0 from J, leaving 11 bases between them.

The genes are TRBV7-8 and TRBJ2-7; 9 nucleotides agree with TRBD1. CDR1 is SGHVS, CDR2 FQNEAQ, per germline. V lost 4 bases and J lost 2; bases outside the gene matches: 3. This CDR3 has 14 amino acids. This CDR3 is CASSSTGGTYEQYF. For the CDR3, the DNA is TGTGCCAGCAGCTCGACAGGGGGGACCTACGAGCAGTACTTC.

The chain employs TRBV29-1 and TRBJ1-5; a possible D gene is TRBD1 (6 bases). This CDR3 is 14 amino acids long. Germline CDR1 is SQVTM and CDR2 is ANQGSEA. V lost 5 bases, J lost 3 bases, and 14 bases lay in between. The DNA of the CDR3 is TGCAGCGTTCAGGGACAAGGGAACAATCAGCCCCAGCATTTT. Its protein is CSVQGQGNNQPQHF.

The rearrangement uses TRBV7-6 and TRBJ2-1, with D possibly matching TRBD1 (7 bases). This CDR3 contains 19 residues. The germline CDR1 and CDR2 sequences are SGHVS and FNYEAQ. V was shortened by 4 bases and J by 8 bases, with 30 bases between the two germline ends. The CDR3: CASSSGQVRLVGGFDEQFF. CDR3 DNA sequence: TGTGCCAGCAGCTCTGGACAGGTCCGGTTGGTAGGGGGGTTCGATGAGCAGTTCTTC.

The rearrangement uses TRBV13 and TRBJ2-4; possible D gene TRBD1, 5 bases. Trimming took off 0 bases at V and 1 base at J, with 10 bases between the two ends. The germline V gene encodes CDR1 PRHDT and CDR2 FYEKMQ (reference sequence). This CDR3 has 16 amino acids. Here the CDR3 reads CASSLGMGPAKNIQYF. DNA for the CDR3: TGTGCCAGCAGCTTAGGCATGGGGCCGGCCAAAAACATTCAGTACTTC.

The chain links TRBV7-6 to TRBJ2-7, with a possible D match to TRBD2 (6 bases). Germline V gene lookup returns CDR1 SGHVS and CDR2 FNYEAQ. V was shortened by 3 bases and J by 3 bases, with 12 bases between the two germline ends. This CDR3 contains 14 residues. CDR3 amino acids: CASSLEQGGYEQYF. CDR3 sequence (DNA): TGTGCCAGCAGCTTGGAGCAGGGAGGCTACGAGCAGTACTTC.

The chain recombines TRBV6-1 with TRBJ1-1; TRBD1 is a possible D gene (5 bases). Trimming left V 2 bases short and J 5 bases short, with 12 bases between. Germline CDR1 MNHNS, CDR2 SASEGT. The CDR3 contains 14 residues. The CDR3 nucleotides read TGTGCCAGCAGTGAAACAGCCGGGGGAACTGAAGCTTTCTTT. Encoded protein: CASSETAGGTEAFF.

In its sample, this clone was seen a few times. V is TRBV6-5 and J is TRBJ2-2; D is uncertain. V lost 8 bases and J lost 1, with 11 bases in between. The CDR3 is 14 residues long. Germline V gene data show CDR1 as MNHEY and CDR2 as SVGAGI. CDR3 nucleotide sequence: TGTGCCAGCCCGCGAGTTATGAACACCGGGGAGCTGTTTTTT. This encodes CASPRVMNTGELFF.

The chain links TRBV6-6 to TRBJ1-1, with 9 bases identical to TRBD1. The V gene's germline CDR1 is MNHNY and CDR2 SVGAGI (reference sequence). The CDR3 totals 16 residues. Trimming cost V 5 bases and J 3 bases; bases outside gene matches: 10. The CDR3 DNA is TGTGCCAGCAGTACCGGAGGACAGGGGATGGACACTGAAGCTTTCTTT. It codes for CASSTGGQGMDTEAFF.

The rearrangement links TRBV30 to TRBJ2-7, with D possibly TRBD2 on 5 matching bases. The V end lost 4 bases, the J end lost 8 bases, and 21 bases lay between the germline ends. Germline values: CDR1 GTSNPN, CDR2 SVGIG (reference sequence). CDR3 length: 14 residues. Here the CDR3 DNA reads TGTGCCTGGAACCTCCTAGGCCCCGGGGAGAAGCAGTACTTC. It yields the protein CAWNLLGPGEKQYF.

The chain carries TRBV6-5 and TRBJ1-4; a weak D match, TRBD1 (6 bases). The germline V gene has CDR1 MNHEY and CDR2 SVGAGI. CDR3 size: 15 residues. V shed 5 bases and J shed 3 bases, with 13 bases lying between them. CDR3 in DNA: TGTGCCAGCAGTAACGCAGGGGTGGCTAATGAAAAACTGTTTTTT. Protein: CASSNAGVANEKLFF.

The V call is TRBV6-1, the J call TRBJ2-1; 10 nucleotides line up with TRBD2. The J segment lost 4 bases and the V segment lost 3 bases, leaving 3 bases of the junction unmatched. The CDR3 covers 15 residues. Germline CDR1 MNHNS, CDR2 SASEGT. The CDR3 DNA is TGTGCCAGCAGTGAGGCTAGCGGGGGATACAATGAGCAGTTCTTC. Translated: CASSEASGGYNEQFF.

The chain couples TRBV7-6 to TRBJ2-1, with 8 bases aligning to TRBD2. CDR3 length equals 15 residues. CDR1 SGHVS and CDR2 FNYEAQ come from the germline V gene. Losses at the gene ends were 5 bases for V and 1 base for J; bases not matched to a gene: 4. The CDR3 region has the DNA TGTGCCAGCAGCCCCGGGGGGGGTTCCTACAATGAGCAGTTCTTC. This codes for CASSPGGGSYNEQFF.